A selection of T cell receptor beta chains follows, all from one sample in a study of T cells after yellow fever vaccination. TCRdb passed the 5' RACE reads through MiXCR, listing each CDR3 protein once. The sample gives hundreds of thousands of distinct CDR3 sequences, about 8.7% of which show up once; roughly 17% is in the top ten. The specimen was PBMCs, collected on the day of the first yellow fever vaccination. All receptors derive from a young man who received the YFV17D yellow fever vaccine. CDR3s include the opening cysteine and the closing phenylalanine or tryptophan. Not all rows give a size; the values are once, few, many and, for expanded clones, a class.

cdr3_length: 12; v_call: TRBV5-1; clone_size: few; cdr3_aa: CASNGQGSRAFF
cdr3_length: 17; v_call: TRBV6-2/TRBV6-3; clone_size: .; cdr3_aa: CASSYYTGTFRYNEQFF
cdr3_length: 18; v_call: TRBV6-5; clone_size: .; cdr3_aa: CASSYGRGLAGGTYEQYF
cdr3_length: 13; v_call: TRBV6-2/TRBV6-3; clone_size: few; cdr3_aa: CASSYLRNQPQHF
cdr3_length: 16; v_call: TRBV18; clone_size: many; cdr3_aa: CASSPGTSGGTDTQYF
cdr3_length: 13; v_call: TRBV12-3/TRBV12-4; clone_size: many; cdr3_aa: CASSPDGPYEQYF
cdr3_length: 14; v_call: TRBV5-1; clone_size: .; cdr3_aa: CASSSGTSKETQYF
cdr3_length: 12; v_call: TRBV20-1; clone_size: few; cdr3_aa: CSATDSTDTQYF
cdr3_length: 13; v_call: TRBV5-1; clone_size: many; cdr3_aa: CASSFSTGNEQFF
cdr3_length: 14; v_call: TRBV3-1; clone_size: .; cdr3_aa: CASSSQGRRNTIYF
cdr3_length: 17; v_call: TRBV4-2; clone_size: many; cdr3_aa: CASSQHRTTGPDTEAFF
cdr3_length: 16; v_call: TRBV5-1; clone_size: many; cdr3_aa: CASSQAGGASGDEQFF
cdr3_length: 16; v_call: TRBV5-1; clone_size: few; cdr3_aa: CASSSLGQGVSYEQYF
cdr3_length: 15; v_call: TRBV18; clone_size: many; cdr3_aa: CASSPSRDRGEEQYF
cdr3_length: 15; v_call: TRBV4-1; clone_size: .; cdr3_aa: CASSQGSGGFYGYTF
cdr3_length: 16; v_call: TRBV4-1; clone_size: few; cdr3_aa: CASSLEIGTPRQPQHF
cdr3_length: 14; v_call: TRBV29-1; clone_size: .; cdr3_aa: CSVEGGTPRSEQFF